The 25 T cell receptor beta chains below were found in one sample sequenced in a study of PD-1 blockade in classical Hodgkin lymphoma (dated by TCRdb to the early 2020s). The time point tag for this specimen amounts to: newly diagnosed, previously untreated cHL patient sample. To prepare the library, the immunoSEQ multiplex PCR assay was applied. In its TCRdb copy, this immuneACCESS table keeps in-frame sequences only and misses some clones. Where compared with another copy, unresolved V genes explain less than half of these, and the others have no known cause. The sample table holds about 15,000 clones, of which roughly 81% were seen once. The ten largest account for over 6.5% of the sample. Source material: peripheral blood mononuclear cells (PBMCs). These receptor sequences come from a human donor with classical Hodgkin lymphoma.

In this sample, this clone turned up once. This chain connects TRBV18 to TRBJ1-6; D call uncertain. From germline, CDR1 is KGHSH and CDR2 LQKENI. The CDR3 totals 14 residues. The V end lost 3 bases, the J end lost 10 bases, and 13 bases lay between the germline ends. The CDR3 nucleotides read TGTGCCAGCTCACCGAGTACGCTGGCCTCACCCCTCCACTTT. This codes for CASSPSTLASPLHF.

The chain employs TRBV7-6 and TRBJ2-3; TRBD2 matches at 9 bases. The CDR3 sequence is 16 residues long. The J segment lost 3 bases and the V segment lost 5 bases, leaving 9 bases of the junction unmatched. The V gene's germline CDR1 is SGHVS and CDR2 FNYEAQ. CDR3 sequence: CASSRQVAGGTDTQYF. CDR3 coding DNA: TGTGCCAGCAGCAGACAGGTGGCGGGGGGGACAGATACGCAGTATTTT.

This clone was found once. V is TRBV19 and J is TRBJ2-5; TRBD2 agrees at 10 bases. Trimming took 6 bases from V and 5 from J; bases not matched to a gene: 12. The CDR3 covers 16 residues. Germline-derived CDR1 and CDR2 are LNHDA and SQIVND (reference sequence). This chain's CDR3 is CASSPATLAGVETQYF. The CDR3 coding sequence is TGTGCCAGTAGCCCAGCTACCCTAGCGGGAGTGGAGACCCAGTACTTC.

This clone was counted a few times. The chain links TRBV6-1 to TRBJ2-7, with TRBD1 matching 9 bases. CDR1 and CDR2 from the germline V gene are MNHNS and SASEGT. Trimming at V came to 11 bases and at J to 6 bases, leaving 11 bases not matched to a gene. The CDR3 sequence is 13 residues long. The DNA for the CDR3 is TGTGCCGGGGGGGACAGGGAGAACCGCGAGCAGTACTTC. As protein: CAGGDRENREQYF.

V usage is TRBV9 and J usage is TRBJ2-7; D gene uncertain. Trimming cost V 3 bases and J 0 bases, with 7 bases left between them. Germline loops: CDR1 SGDLS, CDR2 YYNGEE. The CDR3 totals 13 residues. CDR3 in DNA: TGTGCCAGCAGCGGCTGGAGCTCCTACGAGCAGTACTTC. Protein product: CASSGWSSYEQYF.

This chain connects TRBV6-1 to TRBJ1-2; D not resolved. The germline CDR1 and CDR2 sequences are MNHNS and SASEGT. The CDR3 is 12 amino acids. V gave up 7 bases and J gave up 2 bases, with 8 bases separating them. DNA for the CDR3: TGTGCCAGCATGACTCAGAACTATGGCTACACCTTC. It encodes CASMTQNYGYTF.

This chain links TRBV28 with TRBJ1-1; D may be TRBD1 (5 bases). Trimming left V 3 bases short and J 3 bases short, with 11 bases between. The CDR3 has 14 residues. Germline V lookup: CDR1 MDHEN, CDR2 SYDVKM. CDR3 sequence: CASSFGGLYTEAFF. CDR3 nucleotides: TGTGCCAGCAGTTTCGGGGGACTGTACACTGAAGCTTTCTTT.

The rearrangement links TRBV2 to TRBJ2-2; D possibly uses TRBD1 or TRBD2 (5 bases each). The CDR3 has 13 residues. In germline, CDR1 is SNHLY, CDR2 FYNNEI. V lost 6 bases and J 4 bases, leaving 9 bases between the germline ends. CDR3 amino acids: CASRLGATGELFF. The CDR3 region has the DNA TGTGCCAGCAGGCTCGGGGCCACCGGGGAGCTGTTTTTT.

The gene calls are TRBV2 and TRBJ1-4; D is perhaps TRBD1 (5 bases). CDR1 is SNHLY, CDR2 FYNNEI, per germline. The CDR3 has 15 residues. Trimming stripped 0 bases from V and 13 bases from J, with 18 bases between. CDR3 nucleotide sequence: TGTGCCAGCAGTGAAGCAATCTCGGGGCGGTCGGGACTGTTTTTT. It translates to CASSEAISGRSGLFF.

V and J are TRBV9 and TRBJ2-1, with D perhaps assigned TRBD1 or TRBD2 (5 bases each). The CDR3 has 15 amino acids. V was cut by 2 bases and J by 3 bases, with 12 bases left in between. The germline V gene encodes CDR1 SGDLS and CDR2 YYNGEE. The CDR3 sequence: CASSVSGADYNEQFF. The CDR3 DNA reads as TGTGCCAGCAGCGTCTCCGGGGCCGACTACAATGAGCAGTTCTTC.

This clone showed up just once. The rearrangement joins TRBV12-5 to TRBJ2-5; D tentatively reads TRBD1 or TRBD2 (5 bases each). V was pared by 4 bases and J by 4 bases, with 13 bases between. CDR1 is LGHNT and CDR2 is FRNRAP in the germline V gene. The CDR3 sequence is 14 residues long. The CDR3 loop reads CASGSGQGPETQYF. Here the CDR3 DNA reads TGTGCTAGTGGTTCGGGGCAGGGACCAGAGACCCAGTACTTC.

The rearrangement links TRBV5-1 to TRBJ2-7; no firm D call. Germline assignment: CDR1 SGHRS and CDR2 YFSETQ. The CDR3 is 13 amino acids. Deletions cut 0 bases from V and 4 bases from J, with 8 bases between. The CDR3 loop reads CASSLASGYEQYF. CDR3 DNA: TGCGCCAGCAGCTTGGCCTCTGGATACGAGCAGTACTTC.

This clone has only a few counts. The J gene is TRBJ2-1, the V gene TRBV27; possibly TRBD2 for D (5 bases). The CDR3 length is 15 residues. Trimming pared 7 bases from V and 10 bases from J, leaving 23 bases between. Per the germline V gene, CDR1 is MNHEY and CDR2 is SMNVEV (reference sequence). The CDR3 spells CASTSGVNTPREQFF. Here the CDR3 DNA reads TGTGCCAGCACCTCCGGGGTAAATACCCCACGAGAGCAGTTCTTC.

V usage is TRBV6-6 and J usage is TRBJ2-1; TRBD2 matches 9 bases. CDR3 size: 16 residues. The germline V gene encodes CDR1 MNHNY and CDR2 SVGAGI (reference sequence). V lost 3 bases, J lost 2 bases, and 5 bases stayed unmatched. The DNA of the CDR3 is TGTGCCAGCAGTTATGGAGGCGGGAGGGCCTACAATGAGCAGTTCTTC. Its protein is CASSYGGGRAYNEQFF.

Here the CDR3 reads CASSLIRDQPQHF. The CDR3 DNA reads as TGTGCCAGCAGTTTAATCAGGGATCAGCCCCAGCATTTT. The chain employs TRBV27 and TRBJ1-5, with D possibly being TRBD1 (5 bases). V dropped 2 bases and J dropped 5 bases, with 7 bases sitting between them. The CDR3 runs to 13 residues. In germline, CDR1 is MNHEY, CDR2 SMNVEV (reference sequence).

The V call is TRBV7-3, the J call TRBJ2-5; 7 positions match TRBD2. There are 14 residues in the CDR3. J lost 3 bases, V lost 3 bases, and 4 bases had no gene match. Germline CDR1 SGHTA, CDR2 FQGTGA. The CDR3: CASSLSGLKETQYF. The CDR3 DNA sequence: TGTGCCAGCAGCTTGTCGGGACTAAAAGAGACCCAGTACTTC.

In the case of this clone: This sample includes further DNA sequences coding for the same CDR3. The CDR3 here is CASSALAGESDTQYF. DNA of the CDR3: TGTGCCAGCAGTGCTCTAGCGGGAGAAAGTGATACGCAGTATTTT. The chain joins TRBV6-4 to TRBJ2-3; 10 nucleotides agree with TRBD2. The CDR3 consists of 15 residues. J lost 6 bases, V lost 4 bases, and 7 bases had no gene match. Germline CDR1 reads MRHNA; CDR2 reads SNTAGT.

The rearrangement joins TRBV5-4 to TRBJ2-7, with 12 positions matching TRBD2. The CDR3 covers 15 residues. With V trimmed by 4 bases and J by 6 bases, 8 bases remained unmatched. Germline CDR1 is SGHNT and CDR2 is YYREEE (reference sequence). CDR3 coding DNA: TGTGCCAGCAGCCAAGGGGGACTAGCGGGCACCGAGCAGTACTTC. The encoded protein is CASSQGGLAGTEQYF.

The CDR3 reads CASSLAGPSSYNEQFF. CDR3 nucleotide sequence: TGTGCCAGCAGCTTAGCAGGACCGAGCTCCTACAATGAGCAGTTCTTC. The chain links TRBV7-2 to TRBJ2-1; no clear D. The V and J ends lost 0 bases and 0 bases respectively, with 9 bases between them. Germline V gene sequence: CDR1 SGHTA, CDR2 FQGNSA. The CDR3 totals 16 residues.

This chain connects TRBV15 to TRBJ2-5, with TRBD2 as a possible D gene (5 bases). V was shortened by 3 bases and J by 1 base, with 6 bases between the two germline ends. Germline V gene lookup returns CDR1 LNHNV and CDR2 YYDKDF (reference sequence). The CDR3 covers 13 residues. The CDR3 DNA reads as TGTGCCACCAGCAGGGAGGTCCAAGAGACCCAGTACTTC. This codes for CATSREVQETQYF.

This sequence joins TRBV11-2 and TRBJ2-7, with D possibly TRBD1 on 6 matching bases. The CDR3 extends over 15 amino acids. V was trimmed by 1 base and J by 1 base, leaving 11 bases between them. The germline V gene has CDR1 SGHAT and CDR2 FQNNGV. CDR3 nucleotide sequence: TGTGCCAGCAGCTTAGTATTGGGACATTCCTACGAGCAGTACTTC. The encoded protein is CASSLVLGHSYEQYF.

CDR3: CASSLASEAFF. Here the CDR3 DNA reads TGTGCCAGCAGCTTGGCCTCTGAAGCTTTCTTT. The chain has TRBV5-8 and TRBJ1-1; no firm D call. The CDR3 length is 11 residues. Looked up from germline, CDR1 is SGHTS and CDR2 is YDEGEE. Trimming shortened V by 0 bases and J by 6 bases, and 3 bases separated the two germline ends.

The chain employs TRBV27 and TRBJ2-3, with 7 bases aligning to TRBD2. This CDR3 comprises 13 residues. CDR1 and CDR2 from the germline V gene are MNHEY and SMNVEV (reference sequence). The V and J ends lost 3 bases and 5 bases, in that order; junction bases with no gene match: 2. For the CDR3, the DNA is TGTGCCAGCAGTTTCCCTAGCGGAGATACGCAGTATTTT. This encodes CASSFPSGDTQYF.

The chain uses TRBV28 and TRBJ2-2; D might be TRBD2 (5 bases). The CDR3 runs 17 residues. CDR1 MDHEN and CDR2 SYDVKM come from the germline V gene. V was shortened by 6 bases and J by 1 base, with 18 bases between the two germline ends. CDR3 nucleotide sequence: TGTGCCAGCAGCTCAGTGGGGTACGGGATGAACACCGGGGAGCTGTTTTTT. This translates into CASSSVGYGMNTGELFF.

The rearrangement joins TRBV5-1 to TRBJ2-1; 8 nucleotides match TRBD2. Germline loops: CDR1 SGHRS, CDR2 YFSETQ. The CDR3 runs to 16 residues. V lost 1 base and J lost 6; bases outside the gene matches: 9. The CDR3 DNA reads as TGCGCCAGCAGCTTGACGGGAGGGCCTTCTAGCAATGAGCAGTTCTTC. Its translation: CASSLTGGPSSNEQFF.